Each of the 20 T cell receptor beta chains below was sequenced from the same sample in a study of blood T cell repertoires in COVID-19. The table came from immunoSEQ multiplex PCR; TCRdb's copy has only in-frame clones and leaves some out. The sample has 300,000 to 400,000 clones, over 80% seen once. Sequences were obtained from peripheral blood. These receptors originate from a woman in her fifties or sixties with COVID-19, enrolled during active disease.

This chain joins TRBV6-1 and TRBJ1-3, with D hard to call. V was pared by 3 bases and J by 2 bases, with 5 bases between. This CDR3 has 13 amino acids. Germline V gene lookup returns CDR1 MNHNS and CDR2 SASEGT. CDR3 amino acids: CASSERPGNTIYF. DNA of the CDR3: TGTGCCAGCAGTGAGAGGCCTGGAAACACCATATATTTT.

V usage is TRBV4-1 and J usage is TRBJ1-2; TRBD1 might be the D (5 bases). The CDR3 runs 18 residues. CDR1 is MGHRA and CDR2 is YSYEKL in the germline V gene. The V end lost 3 bases, the J end lost 5 bases, and 25 bases lay between the germline ends. CDR3 nucleotides: TGCGCCAGCAGCCATGGAGAAATATTGACAGAGATGGGATATGGCTACACCTTC. It is translated as CASSHGEILTEMGYGYTF.

The V call is TRBV7-2, the J call TRBJ1-1, with D uncertain. Germline V lookup: CDR1 SGHTA, CDR2 FQGNSA. CDR3 size: 14 residues. Trimming left V 5 bases short and J 0 bases short, with 10 bases between. The CDR3 here is CASSAQALNTEAFF. CDR3 nucleotide sequence: TGTGCCAGCAGCGCCCAGGCTCTGAACACTGAAGCTTTCTTT.

This chain joins TRBV3-1 (or the pseudogene TRBV3-2) and TRBJ1-5, with D possibly TRBD1 on 6 matching bases. CDR3 length equals 16 residues. The germline V gene encodes CDR1 LGHDT and CDR2 YNNKEL (reference sequence). Trimming stripped 3 bases from V and 0 bases from J, with 12 bases between. The CDR3 DNA reads TGTGCCAGCAGCCAGGACAGCACGTATAGCAATCAGCCCCAGCATTTT. Protein: CASSQDSTYSNQPQHF.

The CDR3 spells CAWNQGASNQPQHF. CDR3 nucleotide sequence: TGTGCCTGGAACCAGGGGGCCAGCAATCAGCCCCAGCATTTT. The chain is built from TRBV30 and TRBJ1-5; 8 nucleotides agree with TRBD1. CDR1 GTSNPN and CDR2 SVGIG come from the germline V gene (reference sequence). The junction had 3 bases not matched to a gene; V was cut back by 4 bases and J by 1 base. The CDR3 runs 14 residues.

The chain carries TRBV18 and TRBJ2-7; D remains ambiguous. Trimming left V 1 base short and J 3 bases short, with 7 bases between. The CDR3 extends over 13 amino acids. Germline loops: CDR1 KGHSH, CDR2 LQKENI. CDR3 sequence (DNA): TGTGCCAGCTCACCACACACGGGCTACGAGCAGTACTTC. Amino acids: CASSPHTGYEQYF.

CDR3 loop: CASSQERTVTEAFF. The CDR3 nucleotides are TGTGCCAGCAGCCAAGAGAGGACAGTTACTGAAGCTTTCTTT. The rearrangement links TRBV4-2 to TRBJ1-1; D might be TRBD1 (6 bases). Trimming removed 0 bases at V and 5 bases at J, with 10 bases between. Germline V lookup: CDR1 LGHNA, CDR2 YNFKEQ. This CDR3 comprises 14 residues.

The chain couples TRBV30 to TRBJ2-3; D is unresolved. The CDR3 is made up of 14 amino acids. Looked up from germline, CDR1 is GTSNPN and CDR2 is SVGIG (reference sequence). Deletions cut 1 base from V and 3 bases from J, with 11 bases between. The CDR3: CAWSALLVTDTQYF. In DNA form, the CDR3 reads TGTGCCTGGAGTGCCCTCTTAGTAACAGATACGCAGTATTTT. The full variable domain, rest sourced from reference TRBV30 and TRBJ2-3, is SQTIHQWPATLVQPVGSPLSLECTVEGTSNPNLYWYRQAAGRGLQLLFYSVGIGQISSEVPQNLSASRPQDRQFILSSKKLLLSDSGFYLCAWSALLVTDTQYFGPGTRLTVL.

The rearrangement links TRBV7-9 to TRBJ2-7; 7 bases fit TRBD1. The CDR3 extends over 14 amino acids. CDR1 is SEHNR and CDR2 is FQNEAQ in the germline V gene (reference sequence). The J segment lost 1 base and the V segment lost 7 bases, leaving 7 bases of the junction unmatched. The CDR3 DNA is TGTGCCAGCACCCAACAGGGGCAATCCTACGAGCAGTACTTC. The encoded protein is CASTQQGQSYEQYF. The variable domain in full, with the rest retrieved from reference TRBV7-9 and TRBJ2-7, is DTGVSQNPRHKITKRGQNVTFRCDPISEHNRLYWYRQTLGQGPEFLTYFQNEAQLEKSRLLSDRFSAERPKGSFSTLEIQRTEQGDSAMYLCASTQQGQSYEQYFGPGTRLTVT.

This sequence joins TRBV6-5 and TRBJ1-2; 7 positions agree with TRBD1. Germline V gene data show CDR1 as MNHEY and CDR2 as SVGAGI. The trim removed 6 bases at V and 5 bases at J, leaving 6 bases unmatched. The CDR3 has 13 residues. CDR3: CASRGGQFYGYTF. The DNA for the CDR3 is TGTGCCAGCAGGGGGGGACAGTTTTATGGCTACACCTTC.

This sequence joins TRBV5-1 and TRBJ1-1; 8 bases are shared with TRBD1. The CDR3 has 16 amino acids. Trimming cost V 3 bases and J 2 bases; bases outside gene matches: 9. Germline assignment: CDR1 SGHRS and CDR2 YFSETQ. In nucleotides, the CDR3 is TGCGCCAGCAGCTCCCCTTCGGACAGGGCCAACACTGAAGCTTTCTTT. Encoded protein: CASSSPSDRANTEAFF.

The chain combines TRBV14 with TRBJ2-3; no reliable D call. Germline V gene data show CDR1 as SGHDN and CDR2 as FVKESK. CDR3 length equals 15 residues. V lost 5 bases and J 8 bases, leaving 20 bases between the germline ends. CDR3 sequence reads: CASSSSEQSRFTQYF. The CDR3, as DNA: TGTGCCAGCAGCTCGTCGGAGCAGAGTCGGTTTACGCAGTATTTT.

The chain couples TRBV18 to TRBJ2-7, with TRBD2 matching over 10 bases. Germline values: CDR1 KGHSH, CDR2 LQKENI. V lost 0 bases to trimming and J lost 1 base; unmatched junction nucleotides: 3. The CDR3 has 16 residues. The CDR3 sequence: CASSPPSSGRSYEQYF. The CDR3 DNA sequence: TGTGCCAGCTCACCACCGAGTAGCGGGAGGTCCTACGAGCAGTACTTC. The variable domain in full, completed from reference TRBV18 and TRBJ2-7, reads NAGVMQNPRHLVRRRGQEARLRCSPMKGHSHVYWYRQLPEEGLKFMVYLQKENIIDESGMPKERFSAEFPKEGPSILRIQQVVRGDSAAYFCASSPPSSGRSYEQYFGPGTRLTVT.

Written as DNA, the CDR3 is TGTGCCAGCAGTTCCGGTGGGGCTCCCGGCTCCTACGAGCAGTACTTC. Protein: CASSSGGAPGSYEQYF. The chain joins TRBV9 to TRBJ2-7, with D possibly matching TRBD1 (5 bases). Germline lookup yields CDR1 SGDLS and CDR2 YYNGEE. The CDR3 consists of 16 residues. V was cut by 5 bases and J by 0 bases, with 18 bases left in between.

The CDR3 protein is CASSPSSRYSYEQYF. For the CDR3, the DNA is TGCGCCAGCAGCCCCTCTAGTAGGTACTCCTACGAGCAGTACTTC. V gene TRBV5-1 combines with J gene TRBJ2-7; D uncertain. V was pared by 4 bases and J by 0 bases, with 14 bases between. CDR3 length equals 15 residues. The germline V gene has CDR1 SGHRS and CDR2 YFSETQ.

The V call is TRBV30, the J call TRBJ1-1; possibly TRBD1 for D (5 bases). This CDR3 contains 12 residues. The germline V gene encodes CDR1 GTSNPN and CDR2 SVGIG (reference sequence). The V and J ends lost 5 bases and 6 bases respectively, with 13 bases between them. The CDR3 coding sequence is TGTGCCTGGCGGGGGGGTATTGCTGAAGCTTTCTTT. It encodes CAWRGGIAEAFF. The entire variable domain, with the rest obtained from reference TRBV30 and TRBJ1-1, is as follows: SQTIHQWPATLVQPVGSPLSLECTVEGTSNPNLYWYRQAAGRGLQLLFYSVGIGQISSEVPQNLSASRPQDRQFILSSKKLLLSDSGFYLCAWRGGIAEAFFGQGTRLTVV.

The chain links TRBV28 to TRBJ1-1; D ambiguous. CDR1 and CDR2 (germline): MDHEN, SYDVKM. CDR3 length equals 14 residues. V was cut by 2 bases and J by 4 bases, with 11 bases left in between. CDR3 region: CASSLMVLSTEAFF. The DNA of the CDR3 is TGTGCCAGCAGTTTAATGGTCCTGAGCACTGAAGCTTTCTTT. The whole variable domain, remainder taken from reference TRBV28 and TRBJ1-1, is DVKVTQSSRYLVKRTGEKVFLECVQDMDHENMFWYRQDPGLGLRLIYFSYDVKMKEKGDIPEGYSVSREKKERFSLILESASTNQTSMYLCASSLMVLSTEAFFGQGTRLTVV.

The chain couples TRBV10-3 to TRBJ1-5; 7 positions match TRBD1. Germline V CDR1 and CDR2: ENHRY, SYGVKD. V trimming: 11 bases; J trimming: 5 bases; junction bases outside the gene matches: 9. This CDR3 has 13 residues. The CDR3 region is CAVAGTDYQPQHF. CDR3 nucleotide sequence: TGTGCCGTCGCCGGGACAGATTATCAGCCCCAGCATTTT.

This chain uses TRBV2 with TRBJ2-2, with a possible D match to TRBD1 (5 bases). Germline V gene lookup returns CDR1 SNHLY and CDR2 FYNNEI. CDR3 length: 14 amino acids. Between the trimmed V and J ends, which lost 7 bases and 4 bases, there was a span of 13 bases. This CDR3 is CASMLARVTGELFF. DNA for the CDR3: TGTGCCAGCATGTTGGCCAGGGTCACCGGGGAGCTGTTTTTT. Combining the CDR3 with reference TRBV2 and TRBJ2-2 gives the whole variable domain EPEVTQTPSHQVTQMGQEVILRCVPISNHLYFYWYRQILGQKVEFLVSFYNNEISEKSEIFDDQFSVERPDGSNFTLKIRSTKLEDSAMYFCASMLARVTGELFFGEGSRLTVL.

The chain joins TRBV11-2 to TRBJ2-3; D is possibly TRBD2 (6 bases). The V and J ends lost 4 bases and 0 bases respectively, with 14 bases between them. Germline V gene lookup returns CDR1 SGHAT and CDR2 FQNNGV. This CDR3 contains 16 residues. Here the CDR3 reads CASSWNGRISTDTQYF. DNA of the CDR3: TGTGCCAGCAGCTGGAACGGGAGAATTAGCACAGATACGCAGTATTTT.